The entry that follows covers one T cell receptor beta chain sequence. Its antigen is unidentified. CDR1 is SGHRS, CDR2 YFSETQ, per germline. V was clipped by 3 bases and J by 2 bases; unmatched bases: 3. The CDR3 has 14 residues. This specimen comes from a study of T cell responses to AZD1222 COVID-19 vaccine. Findings and caveats of the study: Only six or seven AZD1222 recipients tested seropositive at baseline. In a largely white British group with more females than males, clonal diversity was possibly underestimated. An increase in Spike-specific TCR breadth and depth was observed after two AZD1222 doses. Only after the peak T cell response were repertoires sampled.

TCRdb's copy holds only in-frame clones and misses some; the assay was immunoSEQ multiplex PCR. The sample carries fewer than 130,000 clones, around 92% recorded once. Specimen: peripheral blood, collected on day 0 of AZD1222 vaccination. This clonotype was obtained from an adult in good health. This rearrangement joins TRBV5-1 to TRBJ1-2; 8 bases align to TRBD1. DNA for the CDR3: TGCGCCAGCAGCTCACAGGGGGGCAACTATGGCTACACCTTC. Its protein is CASSSQGGNYGYTF.